Presented here are 2 T cell receptor beta chains from one specimen sequenced in a study of blood T cell repertoires in COVID-19. Generated by immunoSEQ multiplex PCR, the TCRdb table keeps only in-frame clones and is missing some. The sample lists roughly 230,000 clones; approximately 82% were seen once. Sequenced: peripheral blood. The receptors were gathered from a man aged 40-49 years with active or convalescent COVID-19.

This clone was observed many times. The V gene is TRBV27, the J gene TRBJ1-2; TRBD1 might be the D (6 bases). CDR1 MNHEY and CDR2 SMNVEV come from the germline V gene (reference sequence). The CDR3 has 15 amino acids. V gave up 6 bases and J gave up 4 bases, with 18 bases separating them. Here the CDR3 reads CASSLQGELGYGYTF. The CDR3 region has the DNA TGTGCCAGCAGCCTACAGGGAGAATTGGGCTATGGCTACACCTTC.

This chain uses TRBV7-9 with TRBJ1-2; 8 bases line up with TRBD1. The CDR3 has 15 residues. Germline assignment: CDR1 SEHNR and CDR2 FQNEAQ (reference sequence). V shed 5 bases and J 4 bases; nucleotides not matched to a gene: 9. CDR3 in DNA: TGTGCCAGCAGCCCAGGGGGCGCCCCGGGCTATGGCTACACCTTC. This codes for CASSPGGAPGYGYTF.